A single T cell receptor (beta chain) is shown here with its context. Its matching antigen is unknown. These data are taken from a study of chemoradiotherapy in HPV16-positive cancers. Study-level background: Candidate HPV-specific clones and shared TCR motifs came from two HPV16-positive patients.

Repeated repertoire sampling spanned the course of chemoradiotherapy. Some clones are missing from TCRdb's copy, which holds only in-frame ones; the method was immunoSEQ multiplex PCR. This sample yields approximately 27,000 clones, of which 84% are seen a single time; around 5.1% belongs to the top ten. From germline, CDR1 is SGHDT and CDR2 YYEEEE. The CDR3 has 14 residues. The ends were cut back, 0 bases at V and 7 bases at J, with 13 bases in the middle. Regarding the study as a whole: Non-HPV-specific T cells did not expand in tumors during treatment, whereas candidate HPV-specific clones and E7-related motifs did. The functional HPV-specific definition rests on just a couple of HPV16-positive patients.

The clonotype originates from a human donor with HPV-associated anogenital cancer. Sequenced here: blood, sampled from a patient who underwent chemoradiotherapy. The genes are TRBV5-6 and TRBJ2-5; the D gene is possibly TRBD1 (6 bases). The CDR3 protein is CASSLDRVMGTQYF. CDR3 coding DNA: TGTGCCAGCAGCTTGGACAGGGTGATGGGGACCCAGTACTTC.